The clone carrying this TCR beta chain was observed a single time. These data originate in a study of CD8+ T cells in alopecia areata. The CDR3 runs to 14 residues. The germline gives CDR1 MGHRA, CDR2 YSYEKL. Trimming pared 6 bases from V and 0 bases from J, leaving 8 bases between. Stated treatment: oral pan-JAK inhibitor, 5-10 mg twice daily. cDNA prepared by RNA extraction and subsequent reverse transcription served as the template for sequencing. Using immunoSEQ multiplex PCR, the repertoire was profiled, and TCRdb retains in-frame clones only, with some absent. There are some 110,000 clones in the sample; approximately 52% occur only once, and more than 25% lies in the top ten.

The chain couples TRBV4-1 to TRBJ1-4; D not certain. This specimen was CD8+ T cells sorted from blood, taken at week 4, from a patient treated with tofacitinib. The sequence was collected from a human donor with alopecia areata. As DNA, the CDR3 is TGCGCCAGCAGTCTACATGCAACTAATGAAAAACTGTTTTTT. Translating gives CASSLHATNEKLFF.